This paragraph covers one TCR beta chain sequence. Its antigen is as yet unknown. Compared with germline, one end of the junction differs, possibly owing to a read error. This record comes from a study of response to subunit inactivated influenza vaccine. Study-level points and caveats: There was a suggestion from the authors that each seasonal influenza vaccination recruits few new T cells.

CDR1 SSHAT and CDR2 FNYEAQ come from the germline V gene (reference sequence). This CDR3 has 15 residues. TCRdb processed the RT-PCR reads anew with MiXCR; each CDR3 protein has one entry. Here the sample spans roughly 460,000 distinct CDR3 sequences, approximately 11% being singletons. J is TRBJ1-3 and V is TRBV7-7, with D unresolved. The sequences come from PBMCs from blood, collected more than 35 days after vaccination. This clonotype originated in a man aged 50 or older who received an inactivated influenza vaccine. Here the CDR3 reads CASSLGGGSTDTIYF. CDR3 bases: TGTGCTAGCAGCTTGGGAGGCGGGTCAACGGACACCATATATTTT.